This T cell receptor beta chain comes out of a study of T-cell reconstitution after alpha-beta-depleted transplantation in children. The germline V gene has CDR1 SNHLY and CDR2 FYNNEI. V shed 5 bases and J 0 bases; nucleotides not matched to a gene: 4. This CDR3 is built from 15 residues. Unique molecular identifiers were built into the TCRbeta library. MiXCR, applied by TCRdb to the PCR reads, yields one record per CDR3 protein. The sample carries about 72,000 distinct CDR3 sequences, approximately 7.3% recorded once. This receptor was taken from a human donor who donated a stem cell graft to a child with acute lymphoblastic leukemia. The chain carries TRBV2 and TRBJ2-1; TRBD1 agrees at 7 bases. The sequences come from PBMCs from the stem cell graft donor, collected from the stem cell graft. The CDR3 nucleotides read TGTGCCAGCAGTTTACAGGGGCTCTCCTACAATGAGCAGTTCTTC. Translating it yields CASSLQGLSYNEQFF.